The TCR beta chain under discussion was sequenced for a study of blood T cell repertoires in COVID-19. Across the study: Samples taken during acute and convalescent COVID-19 were collected in the United States, Italy and Spain. T cells, B-cell-depleted T cells, or PBMCs provided the cDNA or gDNA that served as material.

Sequenced by immunoSEQ multiplex PCR; TCRdb stores in-frame clones only, minus some. The data hold 170,000 or so clones, with just over 85% observed a single time. Sequencing was carried out using peripheral blood. The TCR sequence derives from a man aged 50 to 59 with active or convalescent COVID-19.

CDR3 bases: TGTGCCAGCAGCGTAGTACAGGGTTTTGGAGATACGCAGTATTTT. This codes for CASSVVQGFGDTQYF. The chain uses TRBV9 and TRBJ2-3; TRBD1 is a possible D gene (6 bases). Germline V gene sequence: CDR1 SGDLS, CDR2 YYNGEE. V was shortened by 0 bases and J by 5 bases, with 13 bases between the two germline ends. This CDR3 comprises 15 residues. Combining the CDR3 with reference TRBV9 and TRBJ2-3 gives the whole variable domain DSGVTQTPKHLITATGQRVTLRCSPRSGDLSVYWYQQSLDQGLQFLIQYYNGEERAKGNILERFSAQQFPDLHSELNLSSLELGDSALYFCASSVVQGFGDTQYFGPGTRLTVL.